The 24 T cell receptor beta chains given below trace back to one sample, sequenced in a study of blood T cell repertoires in COVID-19. Libraries were prepared by immunoSEQ multiplex PCR; TCRdb keeps only in-frame clonotypes and omits some of them. The sample consists of approximately 31,000 clones, roughly 89% of them appearing once. Sequencing was performed on peripheral blood. These receptors were obtained from a man older than 75 with acute or convalescent COVID-19.

The chain uses TRBV27 and TRBJ1-2, with D perhaps matching TRBD1 (5 bases). CDR3 size: 14 residues. Trimming removed 2 bases at V and 8 bases at J, with 15 bases between. The V gene's germline CDR1 is MNHEY and CDR2 SMNVEV (reference sequence). CDR3 DNA sequence: TGTGCCAGCAGTTTAGCCCTCGGGGGTGGCGGCTACACCTTC. Its protein is CASSLALGGGGYTF.

This clone came up once. The chain has TRBV7-2 and TRBJ1-1; no definite D call. The CDR3 loop spans 14 amino acids. Trimming cost V 1 base and J 5 bases, with 11 bases left between them. Looked up from germline, CDR1 is SGHTA and CDR2 is FQGNSA. CDR3 DNA sequence: TGTGCCAGCAGCTTAGATCGGGTGAGGACTGAAGCTTTCTTT. It translates to CASSLDRVRTEAFF.

This rearrangement joins TRBV6-5 to TRBJ2-7, with 15 bases lining up with TRBD2. The trim removed 0 bases at V and 12 bases at J, leaving 6 bases unmatched. The germline CDR1 and CDR2 sequences are MNHEY and SVGAGI. The CDR3 extends over 15 amino acids. The CDR3 nucleotides are TGTGCCAGCAGTTACTCGGGACTAGCGGGAGGAGTTTGGTACTTC. It specifies CASSYSGLAGGVWYF.

This clone was recorded once. The chain recombines TRBV7-2 with TRBJ2-2; 10 positions match TRBD1. The V segment lost 5 bases and the J segment 5 bases; nucleotides outside the gene matches: 5. CDR1 is SGHTA and CDR2 is FQGNSA in the germline V gene. CDR3 length: 15 residues. The CDR3 loop reads CASSPRTGGTGELFF. CDR3 nucleotide sequence: TGTGCCAGCAGCCCTCGGACAGGGGGAACCGGGGAGCTGTTTTTT.

The V call is TRBV2, the J call TRBJ2-1; 8 bases are a match to TRBD2. V shed 3 bases and J 13 bases; nucleotides not matched to a gene: 17. The germline gives CDR1 SNHLY, CDR2 FYNNEI. This CDR3 has 16 residues. The CDR3 is CASSEGWAGTSGSQFF. The CDR3 region has the DNA TGTGCCAGCAGTGAGGGGTGGGCAGGTACTAGCGGAAGCCAGTTCTTC.

Comment on this clone: The same CDR3 is also encoded by other DNA sequences in this sample. The chain has TRBV6-2 or TRBV6-3 and TRBJ2-5; 9 bases map to TRBD1. With 4 bases clipped from V and 4 bases from J, the junction kept 4 bases outside the gene matches. Germline CDR1 MNHEY, CDR2 SVGEGT. This CDR3 is built from 14 residues. The CDR3: CASSSGTGRETQYF. CDR3 coding DNA: TGTGCCAGCAGTTCCGGGACAGGGAGAGAGACCCAGTACTTC.

The rearrangement links TRBV30 to TRBJ1-2; 7 positions agree with TRBD1. CDR3 size: 13 residues. CDR1 GTSNPN and CDR2 SVGIG come from the germline V gene (reference sequence). CDR3 DNA: TGTGCTATAACCAGAGTAGGGGGCGGTGGCTACACCTTC. Translated: CAITRVGGGGYTF.

CDR3 bases: TGTGCCAGCTCACTAATGACAGGAGCAACTAATGAAAAACTGTTTTTT. As protein: CASSLMTGATNEKLFF. V and J are TRBV18 and TRBJ1-4, with D perhaps TRBD1 (6 bases). The germline V gene encodes CDR1 KGHSH and CDR2 LQKENI. The CDR3 is made up of 16 amino acids. V gave up 4 bases and J gave up 0 bases, with 12 bases separating them. Together with reference TRBV18 and TRBJ1-4, the CDR3 gives the full variable domain: NAGVMQNPRHLVRRRGQEARLRCSPMKGHSHVYWYRQLPEEGLKFMVYLQKENIIDESGMPKERFSAEFPKEGPSILRIQQVVRGDSAAYFCASSLMTGATNEKLFFGSGTQLSVL.

In its sample, this clone was seen once. The V call is TRBV15, the J call TRBJ2-1; 10 positions agree with TRBD2. Germline V gene data show CDR1 as LNHNV and CDR2 as YYDKDF (reference sequence). V lost 0 bases and J lost 6; bases outside the gene matches: 5. This CDR3 comprises 16 residues. CDR3 in DNA: TGTGCCACCAGCAGAGATCCTAGCGGGAGTTCCAATGAGCAGTTCTTC. Translated, it gives CATSRDPSGSSNEQFF.

The V call is TRBV20-1, the J call TRBJ1-2, with 7 bases that match TRBD1. Losses at the gene ends were 3 bases for V and 7 bases for J; bases not matched to a gene: 8. Germline CDR1 DFQATT, CDR2 SNEGSKA (reference sequence). This CDR3 comprises 13 residues. This CDR3 is CSASAGGYGGYTF. The CDR3 DNA sequence: TGCAGTGCTAGTGCAGGGGGATACGGTGGCTACACCTTC.

The chain combines TRBV18 with TRBJ1-5; no reliable D call. CDR1 is KGHSH and CDR2 is LQKENI in the germline V gene. CDR3 length: 13 amino acids. Trimming took 5 bases from V and 0 from J, leaving 5 bases between them. As DNA, the CDR3 is TGTGCCAGCTCAACAGATAGCAATCAGCCCCAGCATTTT. Amino acid sequence: CASSTDSNQPQHF.

CDR3 sequence: CASSYRGRGTEAFF. The CDR3 DNA is TGTGCCAGCAGTTACCGCGGGAGGGGCACTGAAGCTTTCTTT. This chain uses TRBV6-5 with TRBJ1-1; D might be TRBD1 (5 bases). The germline V and J ends were trimmed by 2 bases and 4 bases, with 11 bases remaining between them. The CDR3 is 14 amino acids. CDR1 MNHEY and CDR2 SVGAGI come from the germline V gene.

The J gene is TRBJ2-7, the V gene TRBV7-8; 7 bases match TRBD2. Trimming at V came to 0 bases and at J to 6 bases, leaving 5 bases not matched to a gene. This CDR3 comprises 14 residues. CDR1 and CDR2 from the germline V gene are SGHVS and FQNEAQ. In DNA form, the CDR3 reads TGTGCCAGCAGCTTAGCGGGAGGGAGCGCCGAGCAGTACTTC. This codes for CASSLAGGSAEQYF.

This sequence joins TRBV7-9 and TRBJ2-1, with TRBD2 matching over 12 bases. The CDR3 is 16 residues long. The J segment lost 3 bases and the V segment lost 2 bases, leaving 2 bases of the junction unmatched. Germline V lookup: CDR1 SEHNR, CDR2 FQNEAQ (reference sequence). In DNA, the CDR3 is TGTGCCAGCAGCTTAAGACTAGCGGGAGTCTACAATGAGCAGTTCTTC. It translates to CASSLRLAGVYNEQFF.

The chain carries TRBV18 and TRBJ2-3; D is possibly TRBD2 (6 bases). The CDR3 contains 15 residues. V shed 1 base and J shed 5 bases, with 13 bases lying between them. Per the germline V gene, CDR1 is KGHSH and CDR2 is LQKENI. The CDR3 sequence is CASSPQEGIRDTQYF. The CDR3, as DNA: TGTGCCAGCTCACCACAGGAGGGGATTAGAGATACGCAGTATTTT.

The chain is built from TRBV5-1 and TRBJ1-4; D uncertain. The V end lost 0 bases, the J end lost 4 bases, and 13 bases lay between the germline ends. Germline CDR1 and CDR2: SGHRS and YFSETQ. This CDR3 is 16 amino acids long. The CDR3 DNA reads as TGCGCCAGCAGCTTGGTATCCCAGGCGGGTAATGAAAAACTGTTTTTT. Amino acids: CASSLVSQAGNEKLFF. The variable domain in full, with the rest retrieved from reference TRBV5-1 and TRBJ1-4, is KAGVTQTPRYLIKTRGQQVTLSCSPISGHRSVSWYQQTPGQGLQFLFEYFSETQRNKGNFPGRFSGRQFSNSRSEMNVSTLELGDSALYLCASSLVSQAGNEKLFFGSGTQLSVL.

The V call is TRBV7-9, the J call TRBJ1-1; D possibly corresponds to TRBD1 (6 bases). The CDR3 extends over 15 amino acids. CDR1 and CDR2 (germline): SEHNR, FQNEAQ (reference sequence). Trimming removed 5 bases from V and 5 bases from J, with 18 bases in between. CDR3: CASSGPDRRGTEAFF. The DNA for the CDR3 is TGTGCCAGCAGCGGTCCAGACAGGCGAGGGACTGAAGCTTTCTTT.

This chain connects TRBV2 to TRBJ2-4; 10 bases are a match to TRBD1. V was clipped by 5 bases and J by 6 bases; unmatched bases: 7. The CDR3 has 15 residues. CDR1 SNHLY and CDR2 FYNNEI come from the germline V gene. CDR3 bases: TGTGCCAGCAGTCCGGGACAGGGGTCAGGAAACATTCAGTACTTC. The encoded protein is CASSPGQGSGNIQYF. The full variable domain, in which reference TRBV2 and TRBJ2-4 provide the parts outside the CDR3, is EPEVTQTPSHQVTQMGQEVILRCVPISNHLYFYWYRQILGQKVEFLVSFYNNEISEKSEIFDDQFSVERPDGSNFTLKIRSTKLEDSAMYFCASSPGQGSGNIQYFGAGTRLSVL.

J is TRBJ1-1 and V is TRBV7-2; perhaps TRBD1 as D (5 bases). The CDR3 is made up of 12 amino acids. Per the germline V gene, CDR1 is SGHTA and CDR2 is FQGNSA. Deletions cut 5 bases from V and 5 bases from J, with 9 bases between. The CDR3 sequence is CASSIQATEAFF. The CDR3 bases are TGTGCCAGCAGCATACAGGCGACTGAAGCTTTCTTT.

The rearrangement joins TRBV30 to TRBJ1-5, with D possibly TRBD1 on 5 matching bases. Between the trimmed V and J ends, which lost 2 bases and 3 bases, there was a span of 8 bases. CDR1 is GTSNPN and CDR2 is SVGIG in the germline V gene (reference sequence). The CDR3 spans 13 residues. CDR3 DNA: TGTGCCTGGAGTAAGGGGTCCAATCAGCCCCAGCATTTT. Translating gives CAWSKGSNQPQHF.

The chain uses TRBV5-5 and TRBJ1-3; maybe TRBD1 (6 bases). Germline loops: CDR1 SGHKS, CDR2 YYEKEE (reference sequence). The CDR3 is made up of 16 amino acids. V was cut by 0 bases and J by 0 bases, with 10 bases left in between. The CDR3 nucleotides are TGTGCCAGCAGCTTGGGACAGGACCCCTCTGGAAACACCATATATTTT. Translating gives CASSLGQDPSGNTIYF.

V is TRBV3-1 (or the pseudogene TRBV3-2) and J is TRBJ1-1, with 7 nucleotides matching TRBD1. This CDR3 contains 14 residues. The germline gives CDR1 LGHDT, CDR2 YNNKEL (reference sequence). After removal of 5 bases from V and 4 bases from J, the junction contained 7 bases not matched to a gene. As DNA, the CDR3 is TGTGCCAGCAGCTCCCGACAGGGAATCACTGAAGCTTTCTTT. Protein sequence: CASSSRQGITEAFF.

As to this clone: Other DNA sequences in the same sample also yield this CDR3. The rearrangement joins TRBV4-2 to TRBJ2-7; D is possibly TRBD2 (6 bases). V gave up 4 bases and J gave up 6 bases, with 13 bases separating them. Germline CDR1 reads LGHNA; CDR2 reads YNFKEQ. The CDR3 length is 13 residues. The CDR3 sequence: CASSPLGLIEQYF. The DNA for the CDR3 is TGTGCCAGCAGCCCCCTGGGACTCATCGAGCAGTACTTC.

This chain connects TRBV20-1 to TRBJ1-2, with 7 bases fitting TRBD1. Germline CDR1 is DFQATT and CDR2 is SNEGSKA (reference sequence). J gave up 0 bases and V 6 bases, and 7 bases lay outside the gene matches. The CDR3 runs to 14 residues. In DNA, the CDR3 is TGCAGTGCGAGTACCAGGGGGTCTAACTATGGCTACACCTTC. This gives the protein CSASTRGSNYGYTF.